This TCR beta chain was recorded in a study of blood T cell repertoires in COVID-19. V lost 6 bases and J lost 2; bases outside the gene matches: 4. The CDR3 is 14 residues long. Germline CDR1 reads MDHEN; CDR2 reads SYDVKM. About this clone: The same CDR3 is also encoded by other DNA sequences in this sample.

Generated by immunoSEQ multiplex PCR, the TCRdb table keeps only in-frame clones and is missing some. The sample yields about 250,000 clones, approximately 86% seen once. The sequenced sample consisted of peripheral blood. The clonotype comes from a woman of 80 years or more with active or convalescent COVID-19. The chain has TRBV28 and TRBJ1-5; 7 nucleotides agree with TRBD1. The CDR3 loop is CASSLGGGNQPQHF. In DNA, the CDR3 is TGTGCCAGCAGCCTAGGGGGCGGCAATCAGCCCCAGCATTTT.